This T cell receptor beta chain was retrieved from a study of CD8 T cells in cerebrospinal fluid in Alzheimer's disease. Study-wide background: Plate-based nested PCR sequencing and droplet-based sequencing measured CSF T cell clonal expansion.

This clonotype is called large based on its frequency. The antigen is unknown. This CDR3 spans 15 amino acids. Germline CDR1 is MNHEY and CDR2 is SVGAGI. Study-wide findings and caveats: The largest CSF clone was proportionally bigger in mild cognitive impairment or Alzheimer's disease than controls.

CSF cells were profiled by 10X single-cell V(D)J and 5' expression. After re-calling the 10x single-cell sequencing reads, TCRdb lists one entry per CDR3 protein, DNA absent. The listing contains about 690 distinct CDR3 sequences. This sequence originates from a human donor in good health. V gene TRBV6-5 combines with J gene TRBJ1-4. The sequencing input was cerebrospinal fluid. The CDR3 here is CASSTRVSGNEKLFF.